Sequencing of this T cell receptor (beta chain) was carried out in a study of T cells in Graves' hyperthyroidism and ophthalmopathy. For the study at large: Peripheral blood draws took place at initial diagnosis, ahead of any treatment.

Calling Graves' hyperthyroidism stable meant ophthalmopathy did not progress within 18 months. Per germline, CDR1 LGHDT and CDR2 YNNKEL (reference sequence). V dropped 5 bases and J dropped 5; count of bases not matched to a gene: 6. This CDR3 comprises 14 residues. RNA transcripts provided the source from which TCR beta CDR3 regions were amplified. HTBI primers drove first-round RT-PCR of the TCR CDR3. TCRdb recomputed calls from the multiplex PCR reads with MiXCR, one row per CDR3 protein. The sample shows 600,000 or so distinct CDR3 sequences, 15% to 20% of them seen only once. At least ten counts were recorded for this clonotype. What it binds is unknown. Study findings and constraints: Blood also carried most thyroid clonotypes expanded above 0.001.

This receptor was identified in a woman in her twenties or thirties with Graves' hyperthyroidism. Sequencing was performed on blood. The chain carries TRBV3-1 and TRBJ2-1, with 7 bases aligning to TRBD2. CDR3 loop: CASSTGLDHNEQFF. Here the CDR3 DNA reads TGTGCCAGCAGCACCGGACTAGATCACAATGAGCAGTTCTTC.